This T cell receptor (beta chain) emerged from a study of blood T cell repertoires in COVID-19. Study-level background: Italy, Spain and the United States were the sources of the convalescent and acute COVID-19 samples. The cDNA or gDNA used as material had been derived from T cells, B-cell-depleted T cells, or PBMCs.

In the source study's methods: By means of reference gene primer amplification, nucleated cell counts were estimated. Assay: immunoSEQ multiplex PCR; the TCRdb copy retains only in-frame clones and omits some. V, J and clone size were drawn from that table, and D and trimming were deduced from the DNA. The sample holds approximately 100,000 clones, 71% seen once. The CDR3 is made up of 18 amino acids. CDR1 is SGHTA, CDR2 FQGNSA, per germline. The V gene lost 4 bases and the J gene lost 7 bases, with 23 bases spanning the gap. This sequence joins TRBV7-2 and TRBJ1-6; no definite D call. This clonotype originated in a human donor with acute or convalescent COVID-19. The donor label of this sample is uncertain. Sequenced material: peripheral blood. CDR3 amino acids: CASSSRVGEFRGNSPLHF. The CDR3, as DNA: TGTGCCAGCAGCTCCCGGGTCGGGGAATTCCGCGGGAATTCACCCCTCCACTTT.